The 3 T cell receptor beta chains presented below share a single source sample, sequenced in a study of response to subunit inactivated influenza vaccine. TCRdb recomputed calls from the RT-PCR reads with MiXCR, one row per CDR3 protein. The table has hundreds of thousands of distinct CDR3 sequences, 6% to 9% seen once. Source: PBMCs from blood, taken around 25 months after vaccination. These receptors were taken from a man aged 50 to 75 who received an inactivated influenza vaccine.

The chain joins TRBV9 to TRBJ2-1; 7 bases align to TRBD2. This CDR3 spans 15 amino acids. The germline V gene has CDR1 SGDLS and CDR2 YYNGEE. V shed 0 bases and J 9 bases; nucleotides not matched to a gene: 9. CDR3 DNA: TGTGCCAGCAGCGTAGCTGAACTAGCGATAGGTGAGCAGTTCTTC. Residues: CASSVAELAIGEQFF.

V gene TRBV12-3 or TRBV12-4 combines with J gene TRBJ2-3; 12 bases are shared with TRBD2. The CDR3 loop spans 16 amino acids. J lost 7 bases, V lost 3 bases, and 8 bases had no gene match. CDR3: CASSFLAGGQINTQYF. CDR3 nucleotide sequence: TGTGCCAGCAGTTTCCTAGCGGGGGGGCAAATTAATACGCAGTATTTT.

The chain has TRBV12-3 or TRBV12-4 and TRBJ1-1; D might be TRBD1 (6 bases). With 6 bases removed from V and 6 bases from J, the gap between germline ends came to 17 bases. The CDR3 has 14 residues. The CDR3 protein is CASRGAAYGAEAFF. The CDR3 nucleotides are TGTGCCAGCAGGGGGGCTGCATACGGCGCTGAAGCTTTCTTT.